This TCR beta chain is drawn from a study of siplizumab effects on memory and regulatory T cells. This CDR3 is built from 13 residues. CDR1 is ENHRY and CDR2 is SYGVKD in the germline V gene. V lost 3 bases and J 5 bases, leaving 10 bases between the germline ends. On this clone itself: Its antigen is unidentified.

Whole-study results and caveats: Siplizumab conditions gave an average of approximately 71% Treg-derived mappable alloreactive CD4+ clones, versus roughly 25% for controls. Few alloreactive clones mapped to unstimulated subsets.

Generated by immunoSEQ multiplex PCR, the TCRdb table keeps only in-frame clones and is missing some. The sample consists of some 120,000 clones, 90% to 95% of them appearing once. V gene TRBV10-3 combines with J gene TRBJ1-2, with D tentatively TRBD1 (5 bases). Sample: non-Treg CD4+ T cells sorted from blood. This clonotype was sampled from a human donor in good health. The CDR3 loop reads CAISEQESYGYTF. CDR3 DNA sequence: TGTGCCATCAGTGAACAGGAGTCGTATGGCTACACCTTC.